The 6 T cell receptor beta chains below all came from one sample that was sequenced in a study of a mutant IDH1 vaccine in newly diagnosed glioma. Regarding time point: baseline, week 1 (first vaccination visit). Treatment described: pre-vaccination baseline after standard-of-care therapy. The assay was immunoSEQ multiplex PCR, and TCRdb's table has in-frame clones only and misses some. Of approximately 100,000 clones in the sample, roughly 90% were seen once. Specimen: PBMCs, collected from a glioma patient treated with radiotherapy, temozolomide or both. The receptors stem from a woman between 50 and 59 years old with glioma.

The rearrangement joins TRBV10-2 to TRBJ2-1; 9 nucleotides align to TRBD2. The CDR3 is made up of 15 amino acids. Germline V CDR1 and CDR2: WSHSY, SAAADI. Trimming took 6 bases from V and 9 from J; bases not matched to a gene: 12. In nucleotides, the CDR3 is TGCGCCAGCAGCCTAAGCGGGAGGTCCCCAAGTGAGCAGTTCTTC. It yields the protein CASSLSGRSPSEQFF.

In nucleotides, the CDR3 is TGTGCCAGCTCACCCGGGACAGGGTATGGAGAGACCCAGTACTTC. Translation gives CASSPGTGYGETQYF. This chain joins TRBV18 and TRBJ2-5; 9 bases map to TRBD1. The CDR3 runs 15 residues. Germline lookup yields CDR1 KGHSH and CDR2 LQKENI. V shed 3 bases and J 4 bases; nucleotides not matched to a gene: 6.

CDR3 sequence reads: CAWSWDVNSPLHF. CDR3 sequence (DNA): TGTGCCTGGAGTTGGGACGTGAATTCACCCCTCCACTTT. This rearrangement joins TRBV30 to TRBJ1-6; maybe TRBD1 (5 bases). The CDR3 has 13 amino acids. From germline, CDR1 is GTSNPN and CDR2 SVGIG (reference sequence). V was cut by 2 bases and J by 7 bases, with 9 bases left in between.

The chain joins TRBV18 to TRBJ2-1, with D hard to call. This CDR3 is built from 11 residues. Trimming stripped 2 bases from V and 7 bases from J, with 3 bases between. Germline V gives CDR1 KGHSH, CDR2 LQKENI. The CDR3 DNA follows: TGTGCCAGCTCACCATGGAATGAGCAGTTCTTC. Translation gives CASSPWNEQFF.

This chain connects TRBV6-5 to TRBJ1-1; D unclear. The ends were cut back, 8 bases at V and 0 bases at J, with 10 bases in the middle. The length of the CDR3 is 13 residues. CDR1 and CDR2 from the germline V gene are MNHEY and SVGAGI. CDR3 loop: CASAVHLNTEAFF. CDR3 bases: TGTGCCAGCGCTGTTCACCTGAACACTGAAGCTTTCTTT.

The chain couples TRBV2 to TRBJ2-3; D may be TRBD1 (7 bases). In germline, CDR1 is SNHLY, CDR2 FYNNEI. CDR3 length equals 15 residues. V was clipped by 4 bases and J by 5 bases, with 16 bases between them. CDR3 nucleotides: TGTGCCAGCAGTGTGGAGGGGGCAGGGGGAGATACGCAGTATTTT. Protein: CASSVEGAGGDTQYF.